The clone carrying this T cell receptor beta chain was found many times. What it binds is unknown. This record comes from a study of T-cell memory formation after mild COVID-19. Looked up from germline, CDR1 is SGHRS and CDR2 is YFSETQ. The CDR3 totals 15 residues. V gave up 1 base and J gave up 0 bases, with 10 bases separating them. Study results and caveats: CD4/CD8 balance characterized clones contracting day 15 to 85, and CD4+ skew characterized later expanders. For contracting clones, CD4+ ones sat mainly in CM and EM, CD8+ in EMRA. Some clones that responded turned up in pre-infection memory, which suggests that cross-reactive memory joined in.

TCRalpha and TCRbeta libraries used 5'RACE with constant-segment primers and UMIs. Each CDR3 protein is one row after TCRdb ran MiXCR on the 5' RACE reads. Of 350,000 to 400,000 distinct CDR3 sequences listed, around 14% were seen once; the top ten hold around a fifth. Material for sequencing was PBMCs or a T cell subset sorted from them (not recorded which). V is TRBV5-1 and J is TRBJ2-5; D might be TRBD1 or TRBD2, each matching 5 bases. The receptor comes from a man between 18 and 35 years old who had mild COVID-19 (a few samples of this study predate the infection). Cell type and time point are not known. Written as DNA, the CDR3 is TGCGCCAGCAGCTTGTCCGGGACCAACCAAGAGACCCAGTACTTC. Translated: CASSLSGTNQETQYF.